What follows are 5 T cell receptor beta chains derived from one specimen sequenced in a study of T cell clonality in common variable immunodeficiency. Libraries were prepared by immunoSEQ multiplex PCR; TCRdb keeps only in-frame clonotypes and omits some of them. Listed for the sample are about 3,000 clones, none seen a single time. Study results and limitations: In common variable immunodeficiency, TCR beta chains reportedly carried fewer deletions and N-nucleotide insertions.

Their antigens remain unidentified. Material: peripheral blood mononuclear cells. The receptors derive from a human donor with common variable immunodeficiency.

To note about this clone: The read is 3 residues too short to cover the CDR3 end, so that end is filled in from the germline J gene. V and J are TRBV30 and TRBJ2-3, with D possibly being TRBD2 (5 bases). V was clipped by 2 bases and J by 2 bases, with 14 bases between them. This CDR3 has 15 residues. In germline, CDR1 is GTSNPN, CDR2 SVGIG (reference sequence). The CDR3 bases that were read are TGTGCCTGGAGTCCCCCGGGGTCTTACACAGATACG. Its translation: CAWSPPGSYTDT. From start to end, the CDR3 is CAWSPPGSYTDTQYF.

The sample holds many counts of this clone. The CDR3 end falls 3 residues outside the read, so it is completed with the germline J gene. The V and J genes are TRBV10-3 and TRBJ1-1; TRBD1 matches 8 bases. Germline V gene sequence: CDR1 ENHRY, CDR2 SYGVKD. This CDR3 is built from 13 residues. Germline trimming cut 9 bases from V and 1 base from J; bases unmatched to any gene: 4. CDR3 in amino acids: CAMQGQGNTEAFF. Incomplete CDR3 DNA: TGTGCCATGCAAGGACAGGGGAACACTGAA.

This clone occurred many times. CDR3 bases read: TGTGCCAGCTCAATAGGTCCCCTCTCACCCGGGACAGGGGTAAGCACAGATACG. The encoded protein is CASSIGPLSPGTGVSTDT. The entire CDR3 reads CASSIGPLSPGTGVSTDTQYF. The J gene is TRBJ2-3, the V gene TRBV18; TRBD1 matches at 10 bases. The CDR3 end lies 3 residues beyond the end of the read and is filled in from the germline J gene. Trimming at V came to 5 bases and at J to 0 bases, leaving 20 bases not matched to a gene. CDR3 length equals 21 residues. The germline V gene encodes CDR1 KGHSH and CDR2 LQKENI.

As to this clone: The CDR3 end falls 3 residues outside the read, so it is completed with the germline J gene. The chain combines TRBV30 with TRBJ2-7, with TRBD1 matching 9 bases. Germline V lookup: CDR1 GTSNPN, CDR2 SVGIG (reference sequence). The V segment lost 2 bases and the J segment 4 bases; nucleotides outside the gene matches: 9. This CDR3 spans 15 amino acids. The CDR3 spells CAWSHTGQGKYEQYF. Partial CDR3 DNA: TGTGCCTGGAGTCACACCGGACAGGGGAAGTACGAG.

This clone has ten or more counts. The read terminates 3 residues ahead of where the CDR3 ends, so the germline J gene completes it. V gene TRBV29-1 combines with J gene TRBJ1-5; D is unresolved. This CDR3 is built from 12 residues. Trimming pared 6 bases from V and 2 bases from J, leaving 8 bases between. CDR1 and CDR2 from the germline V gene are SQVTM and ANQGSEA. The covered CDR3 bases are TGCAGCGTGGCAATTGGCAATCAGCCC. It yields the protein CSVAIGNQP. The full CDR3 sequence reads CSVAIGNQPQHF.